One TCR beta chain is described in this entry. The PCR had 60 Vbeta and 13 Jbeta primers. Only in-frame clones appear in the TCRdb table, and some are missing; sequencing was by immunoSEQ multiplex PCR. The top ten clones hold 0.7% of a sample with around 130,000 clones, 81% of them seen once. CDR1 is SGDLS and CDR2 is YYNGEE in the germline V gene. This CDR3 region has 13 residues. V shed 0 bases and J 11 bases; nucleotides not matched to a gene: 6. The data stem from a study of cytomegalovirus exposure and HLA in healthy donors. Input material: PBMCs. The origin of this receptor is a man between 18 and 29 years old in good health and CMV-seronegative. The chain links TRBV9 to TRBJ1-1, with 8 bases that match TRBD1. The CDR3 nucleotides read TGTGCCAGCAGCGTAGGACAGGGGTTGGGGGCTTTCTTT. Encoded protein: CASSVGQGLGAFF.